This T cell receptor (beta chain) was sequenced in a study of blood T cell repertoires in COVID-19. Background on the study: The origin of the acute and convalescent COVID-19 samples was the United States, Italy and Spain. Sources were T cells, B-cell-depleted T cells, or PBMCs; the material itself was cDNA or gDNA.

Under the authors' procedure: Amplification with reference gene primers provided the estimates of nucleated cell counts. Assay: immunoSEQ multiplex PCR; the TCRdb copy retains only in-frame clones and omits some. D and trimming come from the DNA, and the V and J calls and clone size come from that table. Of about 43,000 clones listed, around 86% were seen once; the top ten hold about 4.7%. This CDR3 region has 13 residues. Germline lookup yields CDR1 MRHNA and CDR2 SNTAGT. V lost 0 bases and J 11 bases, leaving 13 bases between the germline ends. The chain uses TRBV6-4 and TRBJ1-1; D remains ambiguous. The clonotype was recovered from a human donor in a cohort sampled during active COVID-19. The material sequenced was peripheral blood. CDR3 sequence reads: CASSDSYGSKAFF. In nucleotides, the CDR3 is TGTGCCAGCAGTGACTCTTACGGTTCGAAGGCTTTCTTT.